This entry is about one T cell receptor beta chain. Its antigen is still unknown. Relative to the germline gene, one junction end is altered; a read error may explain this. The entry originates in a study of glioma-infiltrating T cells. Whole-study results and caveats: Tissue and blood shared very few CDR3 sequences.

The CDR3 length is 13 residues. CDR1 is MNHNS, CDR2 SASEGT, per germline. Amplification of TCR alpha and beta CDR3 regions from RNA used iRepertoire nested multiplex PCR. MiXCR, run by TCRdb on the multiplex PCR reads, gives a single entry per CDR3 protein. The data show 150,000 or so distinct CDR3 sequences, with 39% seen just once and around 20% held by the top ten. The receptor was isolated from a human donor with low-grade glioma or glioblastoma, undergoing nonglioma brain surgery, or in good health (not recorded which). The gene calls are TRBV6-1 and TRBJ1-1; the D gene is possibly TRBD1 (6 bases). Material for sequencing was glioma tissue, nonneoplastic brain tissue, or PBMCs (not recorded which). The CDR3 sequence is CASRQGLNTEDFF. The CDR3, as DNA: TGTGCCAGCAGACAGGGTTTGAACACTGAAGATTTCTTT.